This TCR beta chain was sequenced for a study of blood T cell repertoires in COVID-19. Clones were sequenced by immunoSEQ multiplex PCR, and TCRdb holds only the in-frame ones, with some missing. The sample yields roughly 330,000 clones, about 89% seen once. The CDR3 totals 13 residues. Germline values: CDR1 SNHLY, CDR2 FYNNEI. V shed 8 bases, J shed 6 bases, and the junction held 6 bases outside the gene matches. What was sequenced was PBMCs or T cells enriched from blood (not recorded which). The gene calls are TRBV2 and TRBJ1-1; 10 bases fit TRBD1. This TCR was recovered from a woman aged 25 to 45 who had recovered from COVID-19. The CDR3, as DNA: TGTGCCAGCCCCGGACAGGGGGAGGCTGAAGCTTTCTTT. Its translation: CASPGQGEAEAFF.